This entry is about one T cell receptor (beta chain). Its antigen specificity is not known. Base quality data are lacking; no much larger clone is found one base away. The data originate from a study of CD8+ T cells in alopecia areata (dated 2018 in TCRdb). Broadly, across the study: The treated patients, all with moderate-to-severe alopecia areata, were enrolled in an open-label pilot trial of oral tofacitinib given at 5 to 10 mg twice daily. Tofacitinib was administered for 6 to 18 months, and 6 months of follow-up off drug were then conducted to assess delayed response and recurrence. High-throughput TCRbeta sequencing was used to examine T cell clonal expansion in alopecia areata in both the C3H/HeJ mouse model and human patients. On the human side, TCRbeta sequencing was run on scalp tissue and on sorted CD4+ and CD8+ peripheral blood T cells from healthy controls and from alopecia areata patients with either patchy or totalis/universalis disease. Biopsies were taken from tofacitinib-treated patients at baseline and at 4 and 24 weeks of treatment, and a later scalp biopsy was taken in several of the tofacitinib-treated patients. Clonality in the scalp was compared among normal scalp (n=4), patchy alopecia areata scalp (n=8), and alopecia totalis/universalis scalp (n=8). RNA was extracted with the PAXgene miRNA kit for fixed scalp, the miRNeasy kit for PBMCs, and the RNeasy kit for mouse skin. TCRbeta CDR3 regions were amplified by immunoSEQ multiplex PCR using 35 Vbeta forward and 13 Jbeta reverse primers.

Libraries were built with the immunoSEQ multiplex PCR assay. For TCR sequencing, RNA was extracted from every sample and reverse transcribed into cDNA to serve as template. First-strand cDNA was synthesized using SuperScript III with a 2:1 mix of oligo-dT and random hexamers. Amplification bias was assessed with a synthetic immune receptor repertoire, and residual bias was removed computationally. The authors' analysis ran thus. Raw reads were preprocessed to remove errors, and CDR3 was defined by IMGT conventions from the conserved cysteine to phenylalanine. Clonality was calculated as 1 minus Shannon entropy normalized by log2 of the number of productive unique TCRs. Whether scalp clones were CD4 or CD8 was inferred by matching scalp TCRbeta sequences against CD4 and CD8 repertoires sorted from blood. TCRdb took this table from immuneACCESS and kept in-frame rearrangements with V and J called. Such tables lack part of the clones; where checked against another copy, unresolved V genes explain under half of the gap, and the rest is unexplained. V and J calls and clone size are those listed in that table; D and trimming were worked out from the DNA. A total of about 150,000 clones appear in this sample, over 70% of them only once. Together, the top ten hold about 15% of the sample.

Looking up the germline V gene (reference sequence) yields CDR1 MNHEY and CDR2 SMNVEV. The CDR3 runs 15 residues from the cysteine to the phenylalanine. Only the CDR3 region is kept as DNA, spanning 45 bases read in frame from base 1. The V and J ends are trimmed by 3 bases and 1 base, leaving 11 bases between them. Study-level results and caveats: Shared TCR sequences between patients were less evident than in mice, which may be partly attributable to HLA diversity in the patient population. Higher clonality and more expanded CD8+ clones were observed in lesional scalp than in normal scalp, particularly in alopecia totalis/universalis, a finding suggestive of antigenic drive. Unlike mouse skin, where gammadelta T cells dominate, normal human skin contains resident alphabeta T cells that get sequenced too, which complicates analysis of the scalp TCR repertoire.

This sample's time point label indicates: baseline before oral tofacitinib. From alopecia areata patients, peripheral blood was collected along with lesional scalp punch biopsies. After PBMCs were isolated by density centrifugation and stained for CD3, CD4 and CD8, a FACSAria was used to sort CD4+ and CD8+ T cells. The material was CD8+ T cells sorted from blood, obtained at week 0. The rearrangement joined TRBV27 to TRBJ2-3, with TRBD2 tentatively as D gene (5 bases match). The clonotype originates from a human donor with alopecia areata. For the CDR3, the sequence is CASSLSRRGTDTQYF. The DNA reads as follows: TGTGCCAGCAGTTTGTCACGGCGGGGCACAGATACGCAGTATTTT.